The 10 T cell receptor beta chains presented below share a single source sample, sequenced in a study of shared clonotypes between healthy human individuals. Libraries were prepared by immunoSEQ multiplex PCR; TCRdb keeps only in-frame clonotypes and omits some of them. The table has 1.5 million to 2.5 million clones, about 95% seen once. Naive CD8 cells lacked CD45RO and underwent positive selection for CCR7, leaving out terminally differentiated effector memory CD45RA+ cells. The sequencing sample was made of naive CD8+ T cells sorted from blood. The receptors derive from a man between 18 and 35 years old in good health.

The chain has TRBV4-3 and TRBJ2-7; D is unclear. Per germline, CDR1 LGHNA and CDR2 YSLEER. The length of the CDR3 is 15 residues. Trimming removed 1 base at V and 3 bases at J, with 13 bases between. DNA for the CDR3: TGCGCCAGCAGCCAAGTTGTTAGCAGTAGCTACGAGCAGTACTTC. It specifies CASSQVVSSSYEQYF.

This clone was detected only a few times. This chain connects TRBV7-3 to TRBJ2-7; 10 bases agree with TRBD1. The V and J ends lost 8 bases and 3 bases, in that order; junction bases with no gene match: 10. The CDR3 runs 15 residues. Germline V gene data show CDR1 as SGHTA and CDR2 as FQGTGA. CDR3 DNA sequence: TGTGCCAGCTCGGCCGGGACAGGGGAGGGCTACGAGCAGTACTTC. It translates to CASSAGTGEGYEQYF.

The V gene is TRBV4-3, the J gene TRBJ1-6; TRBD1 is a possible D gene (6 bases). V lost 4 bases to trimming and J lost 8 bases, with 15 bases between them. CDR1 is LGHNA, CDR2 YSLEER, per germline. The length of the CDR3 is 15 residues. The CDR3: CASSPRGEGDSPLHF. The DNA for the CDR3 is TGCGCCAGCAGCCCTCGCGGTGAGGGGGATTCACCCCTCCACTTT.

The J gene is TRBJ2-2, the V gene TRBV4-1, with 10 bases aligning to TRBD1. The CDR3 covers 15 residues. The germline CDR1 and CDR2 sequences are MGHRA and YSYEKL. With V trimmed by 4 bases and J by 5 bases, 4 bases remained unmatched. CDR3 sequence reads: CASSLRDRGTGELFF. CDR3 coding DNA: TGCGCCAGCAGCCTTCGGGACAGGGGTACCGGGGAGCTGTTTTTT.

The chain employs TRBV27 and TRBJ1-2, with a possible D match to TRBD1 (5 bases). CDR3 length: 15 amino acids. V was pared by 1 base and J by 2 bases, with 11 bases between. The germline V gene has CDR1 MNHEY and CDR2 SMNVEV (reference sequence). For the CDR3, the DNA is TGTGCCAGCAGTTTATACGGGACGGGGAACTATGGCTACACCTTC. Encoded protein: CASSLYGTGNYGYTF.

The rearrangement uses TRBV13 and TRBJ2-7; 8 bases agree with TRBD2. The CDR3 contains 16 residues. The germline V gene has CDR1 PRHDT and CDR2 FYEKMQ (reference sequence). J was trimmed by 7 bases and V by 0 bases; bases with no gene match: 11. CDR3 nucleotide sequence: TGTGCCAGCAGCTTAGGCGTAGCGGGATCGAGAGGGGAGCAGTACTTC. This translates into CASSLGVAGSRGEQYF. The variable domain in full, with the rest retrieved from reference TRBV13 and TRBJ2-7, is AAGVIQSPRHLIKEKRETATLKCYPIPRHDTVYWYQQGPGQDPQFLISFYEKMQSDKGSIPDRFSAQQFSDYHSELNMSSLELGDSALYFCASSLGVAGSRGEQYFGPGTRLTVT.

V and J are TRBV30 and TRBJ2-7; a possible D gene is TRBD1 (8 bases). The CDR3 covers 14 residues. V lost 3 bases and J lost 4, with 16 bases in between. CDR1 GTSNPN and CDR2 SVGIG come from the germline V gene (reference sequence). CDR3 DNA: TGTGCCTGGAGAGCGGGACAGGCGGAGTACGAGCAGTACTTC. Protein product: CAWRAGQAEYEQYF. Variable domain in full (rest from reference TRBV30 and TRBJ2-7): SQTIHQWPATLVQPVGSPLSLECTVEGTSNPNLYWYRQAAGRGLQLLFYSVGIGQISSEVPQNLSASRPQDRQFILSSKKLLLSDSGFYLCAWRAGQAEYEQYFGPGTRLTVT.

The chain uses TRBV14 and TRBJ2-7; maybe TRBD2 (6 bases). V lost 4 bases to trimming and J lost 6 bases, with 7 bases between them. Looked up from germline, CDR1 is SGHDN and CDR2 is FVKESK. The CDR3 has 11 amino acids. The CDR3 bases are TGTGCCAGCAGCCTCGGGGGCGAGCAGTACTTC. This sequence encodes CASSLGGEQYF.

Details on this clone: This sample includes further DNA sequences coding for the same CDR3. V and J are TRBV28 and TRBJ2-7; unclear D gene. The CDR3 runs to 11 residues. Per the germline V gene, CDR1 is MDHEN and CDR2 is SYDVKM. Trimming stripped 2 bases from V and 4 bases from J, with 3 bases between. CDR3 amino acids: CASSLLYEQYF. The CDR3 DNA reads as TGTGCCAGCAGTTTACTATACGAGCAGTACTTC. The whole variable domain, remainder taken from reference TRBV28 and TRBJ2-7, is DVKVTQSSRYLVKRTGEKVFLECVQDMDHENMFWYRQDPGLGLRLIYFSYDVKMKEKGDIPEGYSVSREKKERFSLILESASTNQTSMYLCASSLLYEQYFGPGTRLTVT.

V gene TRBV6-6 combines with J gene TRBJ2-2; perhaps D is TRBD1 or TRBD2 (5 bases each). The CDR3 is 16 amino acids. Germline values: CDR1 MNHNY, CDR2 SVGAGI (reference sequence). Trimming pared 1 base from V and 5 bases from J, leaving 14 bases between. The CDR3 loop reads CASSYWAFEGTGELFF. The CDR3 region has the DNA TGTGCCAGCAGTTACTGGGCCTTCGAGGGGACCGGGGAGCTGTTTTTT.